The 10 T cell receptor beta chains listed next were all sequenced from one sample in a study of identical twins. TCRdb itself ran the 5' RACE reads through MiXCR, one entry per CDR3 protein. The sample carries around 1.7 million distinct CDR3 sequences, 32% recorded once. Sequenced: cord blood. Source of these receptors: a newborn girl in good health.

The chain carries TRBV6-2 or TRBV6-3 and TRBJ2-4; 10 positions agree with TRBD2. Judging by the DNA end, TRBJ2-7 fits better; the J call may be wrong. The CDR3 is 20 amino acids. Germline CDR1 MNHEY, CDR2 SVGEGT. The CDR3 bases are TGTGCCAGCAGTTACTCGAGTATTCGCCTAGCGGGGGATCGTACCTACGAGCAGTACTTC. Its translation is CASSYSSIRLAGDRTYEQYF.

As for this clonotype: A read error may produce the germline difference seen at one junction end. The rearrangement uses TRBV3-1 and TRBJ2-3; 7 nucleotides line up with TRBD2. This CDR3 contains 15 residues. In germline, CDR1 is LGHDT, CDR2 YNNKEL (reference sequence). The CDR3 DNA reads as TGTGCCGGCAGCCAAGAGATCGGGAGGCCAGATACGCAGTATTTT. This codes for CAGSQEIGRPDTQYF.

The gene calls are TRBV5-6 and TRBJ2-7, with 9 bases identical to TRBD2. This CDR3 is 15 amino acids long. Trimming cost V 2 bases and J 3 bases; bases outside gene matches: 6. Germline V gene data show CDR1 as SGHDT and CDR2 as YYEEEE. The CDR3 protein is CASSFGSGRGYEQYF. CDR3 DNA: TGTGCCAGCAGCTTCGGTAGCGGGAGAGGCTACGAGCAGTACTTC.

The sample holds a few counts of this clonotype. The V call is TRBV24-1, the J call TRBJ2-7, with TRBD1 matching over 7 bases. Trimming took 2 bases from V and 0 from J; bases not matched to a gene: 6. The V gene's germline CDR1 is KGHDR and CDR2 SFDVKD. The CDR3 has 16 amino acids. The CDR3 here is CATSDSSDRASYEQYF. For the CDR3, the DNA is TGTGCCACCAGTGATTCTTCAGACAGGGCCTCCTACGAGCAGTACTTC.

The chain is built from TRBV6-1 and TRBJ2-7; the D is unclear. From germline, CDR1 is MNHNS and CDR2 SASEGT. V lost 7 bases and J lost 2, with 15 bases in between. This CDR3 comprises 14 residues. CDR3 loop: CASTLHHVTYEQYF. DNA for the CDR3: TGTGCCAGCACCCTTCACCACGTTACCTACGAGCAGTACTTC.

Only a few counts were recorded for this clonotype. The rearrangement links TRBV5-1 to TRBJ2-1; TRBD2 aligns across 7 bases. J was trimmed by 2 bases and V by 0 bases; bases with no gene match: 5. The germline V gene has CDR1 SGHRS and CDR2 YFSETQ. The CDR3 totals 16 residues. CDR3 region: CASSLVRGRTYNEQFF. The CDR3 DNA reads as TGCGCCAGCAGCTTGGTGCGCGGGAGAACCTACAATGAGCAGTTCTTC.

In DNA form, the CDR3 reads TGTGCCCGTCAGTGGGGGACCCACTACGAGCAGTACTTC. Its translation is CARQWGTHYEQYF. V and J are TRBV6-5 and TRBJ2-7; either TRBD1 or TRBD2 may supply D (5 bases each). The CDR3 extends over 13 amino acids. Germline V gene data show CDR1 as MNHEY and CDR2 as SVGAGI. The ends were cut back, 11 bases at V and 3 bases at J, with 17 bases in the middle.

In this sample, this clonotype turned up a few times. The chain recombines TRBV3-1 with TRBJ2-3; tentatively, D is TRBD1 (6 bases). CDR1 is LGHDT, CDR2 YNNKEL, per germline (reference sequence). V lost 4 bases and J 2 bases, leaving 16 bases between the germline ends. The CDR3 runs to 16 residues. CDR3 sequence (DNA): TGTGCCAGCAGCCCGAACAGGGTCCCACTCACAGATACGCAGTATTTT. Protein: CASSPNRVPLTDTQYF.

The chain has TRBV5-6 and TRBJ1-5, with D tentatively TRBD1 (6 bases). Trimming took off 2 bases at V and 1 base at J, with 13 bases between the two ends. Germline V gene lookup returns CDR1 SGHDT and CDR2 YYEEEE. The CDR3 has 16 residues. The CDR3 sequence is CASSFRSGASNQPQHF. CDR3 in DNA: TGTGCCAGCAGCTTTAGGTCGGGGGCCAGCAATCAGCCCCAGCATTTT.

The J gene is TRBJ2-7, the V gene TRBV24-1; TRBD2 aligns across 13 bases. This CDR3 comprises 20 residues. The germline CDR1 and CDR2 sequences are KGHDR and SFDVKD. Trimming removed 4 bases from V and 0 bases from J; junction bases left unmatched: 14. CDR3 in DNA: TGTGCCACCAGTGACCAACAGGAGGGGACTAGCGGGAAGAGCTCCTACGAGCAGTACTTC. Residues: CATSDQQEGTSGKSSYEQYF.